The 19 T cell receptor beta chains presented below share a single source sample, sequenced in a study of regulatory T cells in long-lasting Graves disease. This sample's time point: persistent/refractory GD, antithyroid drugs over 5 years with positive TRAb. PBMC RNA served as the TCR library source. With iRepertoire HTBI primers and Arm-PCR of CDR3 regions, TCR beta libraries were built. A single record per CDR3 protein comes from TCRdb applying MiXCR to the multiplex PCR reads. The sample consists of a few hundred thousand distinct CDR3 sequences, 23% of them appearing once. Sequences were derived from peripheral blood mononuclear cells (PBMCs), sampled when the disease was refractory, from a patient treated with antithyroid drugs. Every receptor here comes from a woman in her 40s with Graves disease.

This chain connects TRBV15 to TRBJ2-7; 11 bases fit TRBD2. The CDR3 totals 15 residues. With 1 base clipped from V and 7 bases from J, the junction kept 6 bases outside the gene matches. Germline lookup yields CDR1 LNHNV and CDR2 YYDKDF (reference sequence). Here the CDR3 reads CATSRVASGRREQYF. The CDR3 coding sequence is TGTGCCACCAGCAGAGTGGCTAGCGGGAGGCGGGAGCAGTACTTC.

This clonotype has at least ten counts. This rearrangement joins TRBV20-1 to TRBJ1-1; D unresolved. Trimming took 0 bases from V and 8 from J, leaving 13 bases between them. From germline, CDR1 is DFQATT and CDR2 SNEGSKA (reference sequence). The CDR3 consists of 13 residues. CDR3 region: CSAREPLAVEAFF. CDR3 bases: TGCAGTGCTAGAGAGCCCCTTGCTGTGGAAGCTTTCTTT.

The V call is TRBV20-1, the J call TRBJ2-2; D gene unclear. Germline V CDR1 and CDR2: DFQATT, SNEGSKA (reference sequence). V lost 1 base to trimming and J lost 0 bases, with 6 bases between them. This CDR3 is built from 14 residues. CDR3 bases: TGCAGTGCTAGAGTAGAGGCGAACACCGGGGAGCTGTTTTTT. Translation gives CSARVEANTGELFF.

The table lists this clonotype with many counts. This sequence joins TRBV7-9 and TRBJ2-5; 11 bases fit TRBD1. CDR1 is SEHNR and CDR2 is FQNEAQ in the germline V gene (reference sequence). The CDR3 is 15 amino acids. The junction had 7 bases not matched to a gene; V was cut back by 5 bases and J by 5 bases. DNA of the CDR3: TGTGCCAGCAGCGCTTGGACAGGGGGCATCGAGACCCAGTACTTC. As protein: CASSAWTGGIETQYF.

The chain joins TRBV12-3 or TRBV12-4 to TRBJ1-2; D not certain. V lost 3 bases, J lost 4 bases, and 12 bases lay in between. The CDR3 length is 14 residues. For the CDR3, the DNA is TGTGCCAGCAGTTTCGGGGATGTGCCCTATGGCTACACCTTC. Amino acid sequence: CASSFGDVPYGYTF.

This clonotype was seen repeatedly, ten times or more. V and J are TRBV2 and TRBJ1-5, with no clear D. CDR3 length equals 12 residues. The germline V gene has CDR1 SNHLY and CDR2 FYNNEI. Trimming removed 4 bases from V and 3 bases from J, with 4 bases in between. Here the CDR3 DNA reads TGTGCCAGCAGTGGGACCAATCAGCCCCAGCATTTT. It translates to CASSGTNQPQHF.

The chain has TRBV11-3 and TRBJ2-7, with a possible D match to TRBD2 (6 bases). In germline, CDR1 is SGHNT, CDR2 YENEEA. V lost 8 bases and J lost 5, with 19 bases in between. The CDR3 covers 14 residues. The CDR3: CASGDLLGSHEQYF. Written as DNA, the CDR3 is TGTGCCAGCGGGGACTTGTTGGGGTCCCACGAGCAGTACTTC.

This clonotype was seen at least ten times. The rearrangement links TRBV10-2 to TRBJ1-2; 7 bases align to TRBD1. Germline V gives CDR1 WSHSY, CDR2 SAAADI. The trim removed 7 bases at V and 9 bases at J, leaving 14 bases unmatched. This CDR3 is built from 14 residues. The CDR3 coding sequence is TGCGCCAGCAATGAAAAGACAGGGCGCTGGAGCTACACCTTC. This translates into CASNEKTGRWSYTF.

The rearrangement uses TRBV20-1 and TRBJ2-1; D unclear. CDR1 and CDR2 from the germline V gene are DFQATT and SNEGSKA (reference sequence). The CDR3 covers 10 residues. V lost 5 bases, J lost 10 bases, and 9 bases lay in between. CDR3 bases: TGCAGTGCTGAGATGGGGGAGCAGTTCTTC. This translates into CSAEMGEQFF.

This clonotype was observed a few times. V gene TRBV5-5 combines with J gene TRBJ2-5, with 11 bases that match TRBD1. CDR3 length: 15 residues. V dropped 5 bases and J dropped 5; count of bases not matched to a gene: 8. Germline CDR1 and CDR2: SGHKS and YYEKEE (reference sequence). CDR3 nucleotide sequence: TGTGCCAGCAGGCGGACAGGGGGCGCATGGGAGACCCAGTACTTC. Its protein product is CASRRTGGAWETQYF.

On this clonotype itself: A far larger clone lies a single base away; this is likely a read error. This sequence joins TRBV6-2 or TRBV6-3 and TRBJ2-7; the match to TRBD1 covers 7 bases. The CDR3 runs to 17 residues. CDR1 is MNHEY, CDR2 SVGEGT, per germline. The CDR3 DNA sequence: TGTGCCAGCAGTTACGCATATACAGGGGTACTCTCCTACGAGCAGTGCTTC. Translated: CASSYAYTGVLSYEQCF.

The chain uses TRBV28 and TRBJ2-1; 7 nucleotides line up with TRBD2. Per the germline V gene, CDR1 is MDHEN and CDR2 is SYDVKM. V dropped 7 bases and J dropped 6; count of bases not matched to a gene: 18. This CDR3 is 17 amino acids long. CDR3 nucleotides: TGTGCCAGCAAAAAAGCCCGGGGGAGGGCGGGGAGCAATGAGCAGTTCTTC. Translation gives CASKKARGRAGSNEQFF.

The chain carries TRBV28 and TRBJ1-3, with a tentative D call TRBD1 (6 bases). Germline CDR1 and CDR2: MDHEN and SYDVKM. This CDR3 has 14 amino acids. V lost 4 bases and J lost 3, with 10 bases in between. In nucleotides, the CDR3 is TGTGCCAGCAGTTCCAGGGGAGTTGGAAACACCATATATTTT. This gives the protein CASSSRGVGNTIYF.

The chain joins TRBV11-2 to TRBJ2-5; 8 bases map to TRBD1. The V segment lost 2 bases and the J segment 5 bases; nucleotides outside the gene matches: 10. The CDR3 is 16 residues long. The germline V gene has CDR1 SGHAT and CDR2 FQNNGV. The CDR3 sequence: CASSLSRGQGRETQYF. The CDR3 DNA is TGTGCCAGCAGCTTATCCCGCGGACAGGGTCGGGAGACCCAGTACTTC.

This clonotype was recorded many times. The CDR3 DNA is TGTGCCAGCAGCTTAGCGGGTTACCGCCGAGATGGAGCTTTCTTT. Translation gives CASSLAGYRRDGAFF. This chain links TRBV11-2 with TRBJ1-1; D gene ambiguous. The CDR3 covers 15 residues. V gave up 1 base and J gave up 10 bases, with 19 bases separating them. Germline CDR1 is SGHAT and CDR2 is FQNNGV.

This clonotype has a count of ten or more. The J gene is TRBJ1-4, the V gene TRBV10-3; no definite D call. The CDR3 is 13 amino acids. Per the germline V gene, CDR1 is ENHRY and CDR2 is SYGVKD. With 3 bases removed from V and 0 bases from J, the gap between germline ends came to 2 bases. The CDR3 DNA is TGTGCCATCAGTGATCCAACTAATGAAAAACTGTTTTTT. It encodes CAISDPTNEKLFF.

In this sample, this clonotype turned up a few times. This CDR3 reads CASSTIQGVSYNEQFF. CDR3 DNA: TGTGCCAGCAGCACAATACAGGGGGTATCCTACAATGAGCAGTTCTTC. The V and J genes are TRBV5-6 and TRBJ2-1; 8 positions agree with TRBD1. CDR1 and CDR2 (germline): SGHDT, YYEEEE. This CDR3 is built from 16 residues. V was clipped by 4 bases and J by 1 base; unmatched bases: 7.

The genes are TRBV2 and TRBJ1-4; D may be TRBD1 (5 bases). Trimming removed 8 bases from V and 4 bases from J, with 11 bases in between. Germline V gives CDR1 SNHLY, CDR2 FYNNEI. The CDR3 covers 13 residues. Here the CDR3 DNA reads TGTGCCAGCGGTGGGGGAATTAATGAAAAACTGTTTTTT. Translation gives CASGGGINEKLFF.

This clonotype was found a few times. The chain has TRBV20-1 and TRBJ1-4; no definite D call. Germline lookup yields CDR1 DFQATT and CDR2 SNEGSKA (reference sequence). The CDR3 spans 14 residues. V was pared by 3 bases and J by 6 bases, with 14 bases between. The CDR3: CSASLLILDEKLFF. Here the CDR3 DNA reads TGCAGTGCTAGTTTACTCATTCTGGATGAAAAACTGTTTTTT.